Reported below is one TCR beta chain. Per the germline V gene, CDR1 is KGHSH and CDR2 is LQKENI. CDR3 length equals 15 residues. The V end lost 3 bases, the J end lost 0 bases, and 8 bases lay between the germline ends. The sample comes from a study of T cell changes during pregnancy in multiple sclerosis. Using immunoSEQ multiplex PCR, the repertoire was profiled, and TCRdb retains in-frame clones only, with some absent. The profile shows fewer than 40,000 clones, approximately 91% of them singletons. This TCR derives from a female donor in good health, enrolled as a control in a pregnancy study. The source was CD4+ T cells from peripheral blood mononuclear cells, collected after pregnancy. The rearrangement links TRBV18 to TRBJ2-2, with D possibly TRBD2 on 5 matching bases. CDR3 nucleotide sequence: TGTGCCAGCTCACCGGACTGGACGAACACCGGGGAGCTGTTTTTT. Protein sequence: CASSPDWTNTGELFF. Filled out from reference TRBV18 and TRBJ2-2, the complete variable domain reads NAGVMQNPRHLVRRRGQEARLRCSPMKGHSHVYWYRQLPEEGLKFMVYLQKENIIDESGMPKERFSAEFPKEGPSILRIQQVVRGDSAAYFCASSPDWTNTGELFFGEGSRLTVL.